This entry lists 22 T cell receptor beta chains sequenced from one sample in a study of cytomegalovirus exposure and HLA in healthy donors. The PCR employed 60 Vbeta primers together with 13 Jbeta primers. Clones were read by immunoSEQ multiplex PCR, and TCRdb kept only the in-frame ones, dropping some. The sample has about 90,000 clones, about three quarters seen once; the top ten hold about 4.6%. Material: PBMCs. The origin of the receptors is a woman between 40 and 50 years old in good health and CMV-seropositive.

This clone was counted between two and nine times. The chain joins TRBV28 to TRBJ1-5; 8 nucleotides agree with TRBD1. In germline, CDR1 is MDHEN, CDR2 SYDVKM. V gave up 10 bases and J gave up 4 bases; unmatched junction bases: 6. The CDR3 is 13 residues long. In DNA form, the CDR3 reads TGTGCCATCTCAGGGGGCGGAAATCAGCCCCAGCATTTT. Protein product: CAISGGGNQPQHF.

The sample holds a few counts of this clone. CDR3 amino acids: CASSTLAGMDTGELFF. The CDR3 region has the DNA TGTGCCAGCAGCACCCTAGCGGGGATGGACACCGGGGAGCTGTTTTTT. The chain recombines TRBV5-4 with TRBJ2-2; 9 bases map to TRBD2. The CDR3 length is 16 residues. Germline CDR1 SGHNT, CDR2 YYREEE (reference sequence). Unmatched junction bases numbered 7, after V lost 4 bases and J lost 3 bases.

The rearrangement uses TRBV5-4 and TRBJ2-1, with D tentatively TRBD1 (6 bases). This CDR3 has 13 residues. Germline CDR1 SGHNT, CDR2 YYREEE (reference sequence). Trimming pared 3 bases from V and 10 bases from J, leaving 14 bases between. The CDR3 is CASSSNRAKEQFF. The CDR3 nucleotides are TGTGCCAGCAGCTCGAACAGGGCCAAAGAGCAGTTCTTC.

This clone was seen only a few times. The V gene is TRBV29-1, the J gene TRBJ1-1; D not resolved. This CDR3 spans 13 amino acids. CDR1 and CDR2 from the germline V gene are SQVTM and ANQGSEA. With 4 bases removed from V and 6 bases from J, the gap between germline ends came to 15 bases. The CDR3 loop reads CSVVTVRVSEAFF. The CDR3 DNA sequence: TGCAGCGTTGTCACAGTGAGGGTTTCTGAAGCTTTCTTT.

The sample holds a few counts of this clone. CDR3 region: CASSQGQSNEKLFF. CDR3 nucleotide sequence: TGTGCCAGCAGCCAGGGACAGTCTAATGAAAAACTGTTTTTT. The chain is built from TRBV11-2 and TRBJ1-4; 7 bases align to TRBD1. V dropped 5 bases and J dropped 3; count of bases not matched to a gene: 3. The length of the CDR3 is 14 residues. Per germline, CDR1 SGHAT and CDR2 FQNNGV.

The DNA for the CDR3 is TGCGCCAGCAGCGATCTAGCGGGAGGTTTGGAGACCCAGTACTTC. Amino acid sequence: CASSDLAGGLETQYF. V usage is TRBV10-2 and J usage is TRBJ2-5; TRBD2 agrees at 11 bases. The germline V gene encodes CDR1 WSHSY and CDR2 SAAADI. V gave up 6 bases and J gave up 5 bases; unmatched junction bases: 8. There are 15 residues in the CDR3.

The rearrangement joins TRBV9 to TRBJ2-1; the D is unclear. Per germline, CDR1 SGDLS and CDR2 YYNGEE. V was cut by 2 bases and J by 3 bases, with 3 bases left in between. CDR3 length equals 12 residues. Here the CDR3 reads CASSVNYNEQFF. In DNA, the CDR3 is TGTGCCAGCAGCGTCAACTACAATGAGCAGTTCTTC. The variable domain in full, with the rest retrieved from reference TRBV9 and TRBJ2-1, is DSGVTQTPKHLITATGQRVTLRCSPRSGDLSVYWYQQSLDQGLQFLIQYYNGEERAKGNILERFSAQQFPDLHSELNLSSLELGDSALYFCASSVNYNEQFFGPGTRLTVL.

This clone was observed once. The chain has TRBV2 and TRBJ2-3; D may be TRBD2 (5 bases). V was clipped by 2 bases and J by 4 bases, with 7 bases between them. The germline V gene has CDR1 SNHLY and CDR2 FYNNEI. This CDR3 is built from 13 residues. DNA of the CDR3: TGTGCCAGCAGTGAATCCGGGGCAGATACGCAGTATTTT. Translating it yields CASSESGADTQYF. Using reference TRBV2 and TRBJ2-3 for the parts outside the CDR3, the full variable domain is EPEVTQTPSHQVTQMGQEVILRCVPISNHLYFYWYRQILGQKVEFLVSFYNNEISEKSEIFDDQFSVERPDGSNFTLKIRSTKLEDSAMYFCASSESGADTQYFGPGTRLTVL.

DNA for the CDR3: TGTGCCAGCAGCCCAGACGGGGGGCGGGGAGCTTTCTTT. Translated: CASSPDGGRGAFF. This chain connects TRBV13 to TRBJ1-1; TRBD1 is a possible D gene (6 bases). Germline lookup yields CDR1 PRHDT and CDR2 FYEKMQ (reference sequence). The CDR3 runs 13 residues. With 5 bases removed from V and 10 bases from J, the gap between germline ends came to 17 bases.

The CDR3 protein is CASSQVLAVNTEAFF. CDR3 sequence (DNA): TGCGCCAGCAGCCAAGTTTTGGCAGTAAACACTGAAGCTTTCTTT. The chain employs TRBV4-3 and TRBJ1-1; D is uncertain. V lost 1 base, J lost 2 bases, and 11 bases lay in between. CDR3 length equals 15 residues. In germline, CDR1 is LGHNA, CDR2 YSLEER.

The chain combines TRBV13 with TRBJ2-5; TRBD2 is a possible D gene (6 bases). Trimming removed 5 bases at V and 5 bases at J, with 15 bases between. Germline V gives CDR1 PRHDT, CDR2 FYEKMQ (reference sequence). The CDR3 length is 14 residues. The CDR3 reads CASSGRSEWETQYF. The CDR3 DNA is TGTGCCAGCAGCGGGAGGAGCGAGTGGGAGACCCAGTACTTC.

This clone has just a few counts. CDR3 sequence (DNA): TGTGCCAGCAGTCGATCGGGACTAGCGGGCTACGAGCAGTACTTC. This sequence encodes CASSRSGLAGYEQYF. The V and J genes are TRBV7-6 and TRBJ2-7; 12 nucleotides agree with TRBD2. Losses at the gene ends were 6 bases for V and 3 bases for J; bases not matched to a gene: 6. The germline CDR1 and CDR2 sequences are SGHVS and FNYEAQ. CDR3 length: 15 amino acids.

The chain combines TRBV6-6 with TRBJ2-5; 7 positions match TRBD2. TRBJ2-7 explains the end of the DNA better; the J call may be wrong. CDR1 is MNHNY, CDR2 SVGAGI, per germline (reference sequence). The CDR3 spans 16 residues. The CDR3 sequence is CASSATPSGASYEQYF. CDR3 nucleotides: TGTGCCAGCAGCGCTACCCCTAGCGGTGCCTCCTACGAGCAGTACTTC.

The DNA of the CDR3 is TGTGCCAGCAGCTTAGGCCGGGAGGGCCGTATCGGGGAGCTGTTTTTT. This encodes CASSLGREGRIGELFF. The chain combines TRBV7-2 with TRBJ2-2; 8 positions agree with TRBD2. The CDR3 has 16 residues. J was trimmed by 7 bases and V by 1 base; bases with no gene match: 8. CDR1 and CDR2 (germline): SGHTA, FQGNSA.

The V gene is TRBV6-5, the J gene TRBJ2-7; D ambiguous. This CDR3 contains 14 residues. From germline, CDR1 is MNHEY and CDR2 SVGAGI. Trimming took 2 bases from V and 3 from J, leaving 11 bases between them. Here the CDR3 DNA reads TGTGCCAGCAGTTACGGCCCCCACAACTACGAGCAGTACTTC. This encodes CASSYGPHNYEQYF.

By proportion, this clone is large. The V and J genes are TRBV4-3 and TRBJ2-7; 7 bases align to TRBD1. Germline V CDR1 and CDR2: LGHNA, YSLEER. The V and J ends lost 0 bases and 3 bases, in that order; junction bases with no gene match: 5. The CDR3 length is 15 residues. The CDR3 nucleotides are TGCGCCAGCAGCCAAGATAGGGACAGCTACTACGAGCAGTACTTC. Protein: CASSQDRDSYYEQYF.

This clone was seen a few times. This chain links TRBV6-6 with TRBJ1-5; TRBD1 might be the D (5 bases). The CDR3 covers 15 residues. V gave up 8 bases and J gave up 1 base, with 15 bases separating them. Germline assignment: CDR1 MNHNY and CDR2 SVGAGI (reference sequence). The CDR3 DNA reads TGTGCCAGCCTTGTGGCAGGGTCGAGCAATCAGCCCCAGCATTTT. Amino acid sequence: CASLVAGSSNQPQHF.

This rearrangement joins TRBV10-2 to TRBJ1-2, with 10 bases lining up with TRBD1. Germline CDR1 WSHSY, CDR2 SAAADI. V dropped 6 bases and J dropped 6; count of bases not matched to a gene: 4. The CDR3 is made up of 13 amino acids. The CDR3 is CASRPGQGNGYTF. The CDR3 DNA reads TGCGCCAGCAGGCCGGGACAGGGGAATGGCTACACCTTC.

Worth noting for this clone: Other DNA variants within this sample encode the same CDR3. V usage is TRBV5-4 and J usage is TRBJ2-7; tentatively, D is TRBD2 (6 bases). Germline assignment: CDR1 SGHNT and CDR2 YYREEE (reference sequence). V gave up 4 bases and J gave up 4 bases, with 9 bases separating them. This CDR3 is built from 12 residues. CDR3 in DNA: TGTGCCAGCAGCCCTGGAGGGTACGAGCAGTACTTC. Protein sequence: CASSPGGYEQYF.

This sequence joins TRBV4-1 and TRBJ2-5, with 9 bases matching TRBD2. The DNA end is a closer match to TRBJ2-7, so the J assignment may be wrong. The germline gives CDR1 MGHRA, CDR2 YSYEKL. There are 16 residues in the CDR3. CDR3 nucleotides: TGCGCCAGCAGCCAGCCTCTAGCGGGAAGGGCCTACGAGCAGTACTTC. Residues: CASSQPLAGRAYEQYF.

The chain recombines TRBV11-3 with TRBJ2-5, with 8 bases fitting TRBD1. The ends lost 5 bases at V and 5 bases at J; junction bases unmatched: 4. CDR3 length: 13 amino acids. In germline, CDR1 is SGHNT, CDR2 YENEEA. The CDR3 DNA sequence: TGTGCCAGCAGCGGACAGGGCAAGGAGACCCAGTACTTC. It encodes CASSGQGKETQYF.

V usage is TRBV5-1 and J usage is TRBJ1-1; D may be TRBD1 (6 bases). The length of the CDR3 is 15 residues. V lost 2 bases and J lost 0, with 11 bases in between. The germline V gene has CDR1 SGHRS and CDR2 YFSETQ. As DNA, the CDR3 is TGCGCCAGCAGCTTAGGGGGGGCTGTGAACACTGAAGCTTTCTTT. This sequence encodes CASSLGGAVNTEAFF.